Each of the 27 T cell receptor beta chains below was sequenced from the same sample in a study of T cells in Graves' hyperthyroidism and ophthalmopathy. The investigators amplified TCR beta CDR3 regions from RNA transcripts. TCR CDR3 underwent first-round RT-PCR with the HTBI primer set. MiXCR, applied by TCRdb to the multiplex PCR reads, yields one record per CDR3 protein. There are around 620,000 distinct CDR3 sequences in the sample; 40% to 55% occur only once, and roughly 19% lies in the top ten. Material for sequencing was peripheral blood or thyroid tissue (not recorded which). The receptors come from an adult woman with Graves' disease, either hyperthyroidism or ophthalmopathy (not recorded which).

Many counts were recorded for this clonotype. The genes are TRBV5-1 and TRBJ2-7; D gene unclear. In germline, CDR1 is SGHRS, CDR2 YFSETQ. This CDR3 contains 13 residues. Trimming cost V 4 bases and J 1 base, with 9 bases left between them. This chain's CDR3 is CASSLRASYEQYF. DNA for the CDR3: TGCGCCAGCAGCCTCCGGGCTTCCTACGAGCAGTACTTC.

This clonotype was seen a few times. The chain couples TRBV10-3 to TRBJ2-5; the D gene could be TRBD1 or TRBD2 (7 bases each). CDR1 ENHRY and CDR2 SYGVKD come from the germline V gene. Trimming took off 10 bases at V and 2 bases at J, with 26 bases between the two ends. CDR3 length: 17 amino acids. CDR3 loop: CASRGGYRDRDQETQYF. The CDR3 DNA is TGTGCCAGCAGGGGGGGGTACCGGGACAGAGATCAAGAGACCCAGTACTTC.

This clonotype was detected ten times or more. The V and J genes are TRBV20-1 and TRBJ1-1; D remains ambiguous. Trimming left V 6 bases short and J 4 bases short, with 18 bases between. The length of the CDR3 is 14 residues. In germline, CDR1 is DFQATT, CDR2 SNEGSKA (reference sequence). CDR3 residues: CSAPPRGLGTEAFF. DNA of the CDR3: TGCAGTGCCCCCCCACGGGGATTGGGCACTGAAGCTTTCTTT.

The sample holds a few counts of this clonotype. The genes are TRBV19 and TRBJ2-2; D is possibly TRBD2 (6 bases). CDR3 length: 15 residues. Germline CDR1 reads LNHDA; CDR2 reads SQIVND (reference sequence). Between the trimmed V and J ends, which lost 8 bases and 1 base, there was a span of 14 bases. In DNA form, the CDR3 reads TGTGCCAGTTGCCGGGCGGGGAGGAACACCGGGGAGCTGTTTTTT. This sequence encodes CASCRAGRNTGELFF.

This clonotype has a count of ten or more. The chain couples TRBV29-1 to TRBJ1-4; TRBD1 aligns across 7 bases. The CDR3 length is 13 residues. Germline values: CDR1 SQVTM, CDR2 ANQGSEA. V was clipped by 3 bases and J by 12 bases; unmatched bases: 10. CDR3 sequence reads: CSVETRQGGELFF. Written as DNA, the CDR3 is TGCAGCGTTGAGACTCGGCAGGGGGGAGAACTGTTTTTT.

V usage is TRBV4-1 and J usage is TRBJ1-1, with 8 bases aligning to TRBD1. Germline CDR1 and CDR2: MGHRA and YSYEKL. V was pared by 2 bases and J by 0 bases, with 5 bases of the junction left unmatched. The CDR3 covers 16 residues. The CDR3, as DNA: TGCGCCAGCAGCCAAAGGACAGGGTTTATGAACACTGAAGCTTTCTTT. Its protein is CASSQRTGFMNTEAFF.

The chain uses TRBV20-1 and TRBJ1-1; D gene unclear. The CDR3 contains 12 residues. V lost 3 bases and J 3 bases, leaving 8 bases between the germline ends. Germline V gene sequence: CDR1 DFQATT, CDR2 SNEGSKA (reference sequence). The CDR3 loop is CSARRRDTEAFF. The CDR3 DNA reads TGCAGTGCTAGGCGTCGGGACACTGAAGCTTTCTTT.

The V and J genes are TRBV6-6 and TRBJ1-1; D is ambiguous. The CDR3 covers 13 residues. Germline V gives CDR1 MNHNY, CDR2 SVGAGI (reference sequence). The germline V and J ends were trimmed by 7 bases and 4 bases, with 13 bases remaining between them. CDR3 sequence reads: CASKPGIPTEAFF. CDR3 DNA: TGTGCCAGCAAGCCAGGAATCCCCACTGAAGCTTTCTTT.

This clonotype came up many times. The chain recombines TRBV10-1 with TRBJ2-1, with D uncertain. Trimming cost V 8 bases and J 1 base, with 15 bases left between them. Germline CDR1 and CDR2: WNHNN and SYGVQD (reference sequence). There are 15 residues in the CDR3. CDR3: CASSISGASYNEQFF. The CDR3 bases are TGCGCCAGCTCAATATCAGGAGCTTCCTACAATGAGCAGTTCTTC.

The chain couples TRBV7-9 to TRBJ1-6; D not resolved. Germline assignment: CDR1 SEHNR and CDR2 FQNEAQ (reference sequence). The CDR3 has 13 amino acids. Trimming removed 9 bases from V and 0 bases from J, with 6 bases in between. CDR3 loop: CARTGSYNSPLHF. CDR3 nucleotide sequence: TGTGCCAGGACCGGCTCCTATAATTCACCCCTCCACTTT.

The rearrangement joins TRBV19 to TRBJ1-5; 7 positions agree with TRBD1. The CDR3 has 14 residues. The germline V gene has CDR1 LNHDA and CDR2 SQIVND (reference sequence). The V gene end was trimmed by 7 bases and the J gene end by 3 bases; junction bases not matched to a gene: 6. CDR3 sequence reads: CASKGTVVNQPQHF. CDR3 nucleotide sequence: TGTGCCAGTAAAGGGACAGTAGTCAATCAGCCCCAGCATTTT.

As for this clonotype: In this CDR3 the conserved last residue, phenylalanine or tryptophan, is missing, so a read error is likely. The rearrangement links TRBV6-5 to TRBJ2-7; the D gene is possibly TRBD1 (5 bases). The CDR3 has 16 amino acids. The germline V gene encodes CDR1 MNHEY and CDR2 SVGAGI. Trimming stripped 2 bases from V and 7 bases from J, with 21 bases between. CDR3 bases: TGTGCCAGCAGTTACGGCCAGGGCTCCCATTTTCGAGAGCAGTACCTC. Translation: CASSYGQGSHFREQYL.

There are many counts of this clonotype. The chain uses TRBV18 and TRBJ1-2; D not certain. The V gene lost 6 bases and the J gene lost 2 bases, with 10 bases spanning the gap. This CDR3 contains 13 residues. Germline loops: CDR1 KGHSH, CDR2 LQKENI. The CDR3 region is CASSAERNYGYTF. CDR3 coding DNA: TGTGCCAGCTCCGCGGAAAGAAACTATGGCTACACCTTC.

This clonotype was detected only a few times. The chain carries TRBV10-3 and TRBJ2-7, with a tentative D call TRBD2 (5 bases). Trimming left V 7 bases short and J 6 bases short, with 13 bases between. CDR1 is ENHRY and CDR2 is SYGVKD in the germline V gene. CDR3 length equals 12 residues. The CDR3 DNA reads TGTGCCATCAAAGGTCCCGGGGTCGAGCAGTACTTC. Protein sequence: CAIKGPGVEQYF.

This clonotype was seen at least ten times. V and J are TRBV7-2 and TRBJ1-2; 8 positions agree with TRBD1. The junction had 8 bases not matched to a gene; V was cut back by 5 bases and J by 6 bases. The CDR3 is 14 residues long. Germline values: CDR1 SGHTA, CDR2 FQGNSA. This chain's CDR3 is CASSTRTGNNGYTF. In nucleotides, the CDR3 is TGTGCCAGCAGCACCCGGACAGGGAATAATGGCTACACCTTC.

This clonotype was detected only once. This chain joins TRBV19 and TRBJ1-1; D is ambiguous. Germline CDR1 and CDR2: LNHDA and SQIVND (reference sequence). This CDR3 has 13 residues. V shed 5 bases and J shed 7 bases, with 14 bases lying between them. The CDR3: CASSLRVLGEAFF. The CDR3 DNA reads as TGTGCCAGTAGTTTAAGGGTCCTCGGTGAAGCTTTCTTT.

The chain links TRBV24-1 to TRBJ2-3; the D gene could be TRBD1 or TRBD2 (5 bases each). Germline values: CDR1 KGHDR, CDR2 SFDVKD. Trimming cost V 3 bases and J 4 bases, with 22 bases left between them. CDR3 size: 18 residues. The CDR3 region is CATSDVLSGRDGSDTQYF. The CDR3 DNA is TGTGCCACCAGTGATGTGCTTTCGGGGCGCGACGGGTCAGATACGCAGTATTTT.

In its sample, this clonotype was seen many times. J is TRBJ2-6 and V is TRBV4-1, with D unclear. The length of the CDR3 is 16 residues. CDR1 and CDR2 (germline): MGHRA, YSYEKL. The V and J ends lost 1 base and 2 bases respectively, with 9 bases between them. Here the CDR3 reads CASSQGPSAGANVLTF. The CDR3 nucleotides read TGCGCCAGCAGCCAAGGACCCAGCGCTGGGGCCAACGTCCTGACTTTC.

This clonotype was seen more than once but under ten times. The rearrangement links TRBV10-3 to TRBJ2-1; D ambiguous. Trimming removed 3 bases at V and 4 bases at J, with 4 bases between. Germline CDR1 reads ENHRY; CDR2 reads SYGVKD. This CDR3 spans 12 amino acids. CDR3 sequence (DNA): TGTGCCATCAGTGACCTGTACAATGAGCAGTTCTTC. Protein: CAISDLYNEQFF.

The chain has TRBV10-3 and TRBJ1-5; 9 bases fit TRBD1. This CDR3 region has 15 residues. CDR1 is ENHRY and CDR2 is SYGVKD in the germline V gene. With 6 bases clipped from V and 5 bases from J, the junction kept 8 bases outside the gene matches. The CDR3, as DNA: TGTGCCATCAGCCGGACAGGGGCGAACGATCAGCCCCAGCATTTT. The encoded protein is CAISRTGANDQPQHF.

This chain uses TRBV20-1 with TRBJ1-1; a weak D match, TRBD1 (5 bases). CDR3 length: 11 residues. Germline V CDR1 and CDR2: DFQATT, SNEGSKA (reference sequence). Trimming removed 5 bases from V and 7 bases from J, with 11 bases in between. CDR3 coding DNA: TGCAGTGCTCGACAGAGGGGTGAAGCTTTCTTT. Protein product: CSARQRGEAFF.

As regards this clonotype: A clone one base away is much larger, so this may be a read error. This CDR3 is missing its conserved last phenylalanine or tryptophan, likely due to a read error. V is TRBV27 and J is TRBJ2-7, with D perhaps assigned TRBD1 or TRBD2 (5 bases each). This CDR3 contains 13 residues. The germline V and J ends were trimmed by 8 bases and 2 bases, with 13 bases remaining between them. Looked up from germline, CDR1 is MNHEY and CDR2 is SMNVEV (reference sequence). CDR3 in DNA: TGTGCCAGCGCCTGGGACCAAACCTACGAGCAGTACCTC. It encodes CASAWDQTYEQYL.

Regarding this clonotype: Given a much more abundant clone one base away, this may be a read error. The chain couples TRBV15 to TRBJ1-2; D gene uncertain. Per the germline V gene, CDR1 is LNHNV and CDR2 is YYDKDF (reference sequence). CDR3 length: 12 residues. In DNA, the CDR3 is TGTGCCGCCAGCAGAGACGGGTATGGCTACACCTTC. The encoded protein is CAASRDGYGYTF.

The rearrangement links TRBV2 to TRBJ2-2; 8 nucleotides match TRBD2. The ends lost 5 bases at V and 0 bases at J; junction bases unmatched: 8. The CDR3 covers 17 residues. Germline V CDR1 and CDR2: SNHLY, FYNNEI. The CDR3 is CASSSSGGSANTGELFF. The DNA of the CDR3 is TGTGCCAGCAGTTCCTCGGGAGGGTCCGCGAACACCGGGGAGCTGTTTTTT. Full variable domain (rest looked up from reference TRBV2 and TRBJ2-2): EPEVTQTPSHQVTQMGQEVILRCVPISNHLYFYWYRQILGQKVEFLVSFYNNEISEKSEIFDDQFSVERPDGSNFTLKIRSTKLEDSAMYFCASSSSGGSANTGELFFGEGSRLTVL.

In its sample, this clonotype was seen a few times. This chain joins TRBV4-2 and TRBJ1-2; D is undetermined. The CDR3 has 15 amino acids. The germline V gene has CDR1 LGHNA and CDR2 YNFKEQ. V was clipped by 1 base and J by 8 bases, with 17 bases between them. CDR3 in amino acids: CASSQGDTGRWGYTF. The DNA for the CDR3 is TGTGCCAGCAGCCAAGGGGATACGGGGAGATGGGGCTACACCTTC.

The gene calls are TRBV11-2 and TRBJ1-6, with unresolved D. The V and J ends lost 2 bases and 5 bases respectively, with 13 bases between them. This CDR3 region has 16 residues. Germline lookup yields CDR1 SGHAT and CDR2 FQNNGV. CDR3 protein: CASSLLGGRDNSPLHF. DNA of the CDR3: TGTGCCAGCAGCTTACTGGGCGGGCGAGATAATTCACCCCTCCACTTT.

This clonotype was observed at least ten times. The V gene is TRBV7-2, the J gene TRBJ2-7, with 11 bases that match TRBD1. V trimming: 5 bases; J trimming: 2 bases; junction bases outside the gene matches: 5. This CDR3 spans 15 amino acids. Germline V gene lookup returns CDR1 SGHTA and CDR2 FQGNSA. This CDR3 reads CASSLGQGGTYEQYF. The CDR3 bases are TGTGCCAGCAGCCTGGGACAGGGGGGAACCTACGAGCAGTACTTC.